What follows is one T cell receptor (beta chain) and its context. The antigen is not known. The protocol was immunoSEQ multiplex PCR, while the TCRdb copy is restricted to in-frame clones and leaves out a portion. The data hold 50,000 to 70,000 clones, with approximately 89% observed a single time. This entry comes from a study of T cell responses to AZD1222 COVID-19 vaccine. Study conclusions and caveats: Of spike-specific TCRs, nearly half reportedly target regions left unmutated in variants. Spike regions recognized by vaccine-associated CD4 TCRs spanned the protein, led by 160-218 and 743-854.

Germline CDR1 SGHRS, CDR2 YFSETQ. CDR3 length: 17 residues. Trimming at V came to 5 bases and at J to 8 bases, leaving 14 bases not matched to a gene. V is TRBV5-1 and J is TRBJ2-1, with TRBD2 matching 12 bases. The sequence derives from an adult who received the AZD1222 COVID-19 vaccine. The input for sequencing was peripheral blood, taken 28 days after the second AZD1222 dose. Written as DNA, the CDR3 is TGCGCCAGCAGAAGGGGCCAAGGGACTAGCGGGTTGGATGAGCAGTTCTTC. Translating it yields CASRRGQGTSGLDEQFF.